This T cell receptor (beta chain) was recovered during a study of cytomegalovirus exposure and HLA in healthy donors. The CDR3 loop spans 16 amino acids. Germline CDR1 and CDR2: ENHRY and SYGVKD. V dropped 2 bases and J dropped 2 bases, with 14 bases sitting between them. Study-level findings and limits: The study flagged some 170 TCR beta chains as cytomegalovirus-associated. Specificity of a few CMV-associated chains for CMV antigens was verified in vitro. One later analysis, an examination of the 120 validation repertoires, found that first-cohort TCR clusters tended to co-occur in them.

Notes on this clone: Its matching antigen is unknown.

The assay was immunoSEQ multiplex PCR, and TCRdb's table has in-frame clones only and misses some. Of about 260,000 clones detected, about nine tenths appear once; the ten largest clones hold approximately 3%. This chain joins TRBV10-3 and TRBJ2-3, with D possibly matching TRBD2 (6 bases). The origin of this receptor is a young woman in good health and CMV-seronegative. Input material: PBMCs. The CDR3 protein is CAISERGSGYTDTQYF. In nucleotides, the CDR3 is TGTGCCATCAGTGAGCGAGGTAGCGGTTACACAGATACGCAGTATTTT.